This T cell receptor beta chain was sequenced during a study of T-cell reconstitution after alpha-beta-depleted transplantation in children. It was with unique molecular identifiers that the TCRbeta library was prepared. TCRdb reprocessed the PCR reads via MiXCR and lists one record per CDR3 protein. The sample carries about 98,000 distinct CDR3 sequences, 23% recorded once. Study-wide findings and caveats: In patients about two months after transplant, alpha-beta T cells reportedly arose from several hundred expanded graft clones.

Germline-derived CDR1 and CDR2 are DFQATT and SNEGSKA (reference sequence). This CDR3 region has 14 residues. Trimming cost V 6 bases and J 5 bases, with 17 bases left between them. Many counts were recorded for this clonotype. Its antigen is not identified. The chain joins TRBV20-1 to TRBJ2-1, with D hard to call. The sequence derives from a boy between 2 and 10 years old with acute lymphoblastic leukemia, due to receive a stem cell transplant. The sequencing used PBMCs, collected before TCRalphabeta/CD19-depleted stem cell transplant. The CDR3 DNA is TGCAGTGCCTTGGGTCTATACCTCAACAATGAGCAGTTCTTC. Residues: CSALGLYLNNEQFF.